This record covers a single T cell receptor beta chain. The data originate from a study of control samples from healthy donors and cancer patients. The CDR3 has 13 residues. The germline V gene encodes CDR1 MNHEY and CDR2 SVGAGI. Trimming left V 4 bases short and J 3 bases short, with 7 bases between. Sequencing used immunoSEQ multiplex PCR; TCRdb keeps in-frame clones, though not all of them. The sample carries about 40,000 clones, 80% to 90% recorded once. The source is a woman aged 55 to 70 with lung cancer. Sequencing was carried out using PBMCs. The gene calls are TRBV6-5 and TRBJ2-1; D may be TRBD1 (5 bases). The chain's CDR3 is CASSSDSYNEQFF. The DNA for the CDR3 is TGTGCCAGCAGTTCAGACAGCTACAATGAGCAGTTCTTC.